This T cell receptor (beta chain) derives from a study of control samples from healthy donors and cancer patients. Libraries were prepared by immunoSEQ multiplex PCR; TCRdb keeps only in-frame clonotypes and omits some of them. The sample consists of under 200,000 clones, roughly 89% of them appearing once. This CDR3 contains 14 residues. With V trimmed by 4 bases and J by 2 bases, 1 base remained unmatched. The V gene's germline CDR1 is SNHLY and CDR2 FYNNEI. Sequencing was performed on blood. The rearrangement uses TRBV2 and TRBJ2-5; 10 bases fit TRBD2. The TCR sequence derives from a woman under 40 in good health. CDR3 bases: TGTGCCAGCAGTGTACTAGCGGGACAAGAGACCCAGTACTTC. This sequence encodes CASSVLAGQETQYF. The full variable domain, in which reference TRBV2 and TRBJ2-5 provide the parts outside the CDR3, is EPEVTQTPSHQVTQMGQEVILRCVPISNHLYFYWYRQILGQKVEFLVSFYNNEISEKSEIFDDQFSVERPDGSNFTLKIRSTKLEDSAMYFCASSVLAGQETQYFGPGTRLLVL.